This entry lists 17 T cell receptor beta chains sequenced from one sample in a study of T cell repertoires in cytomegalovirus infection. TCRdb processed the reads anew with MiXCR; each CDR3 protein has one entry. The top ten hold approximately 8% of the sample, which has about 360,000 distinct CDR3 sequences, about a sixth seen once. Material: PBMCs. The receptors stem from a human donor in good health (CMV status not recorded). Some clones in this sample may be carry-over from other donors' samples.

This clonotype has ten or more counts. The chain carries TRBV11-2 and TRBJ1-4; D not resolved. V lost 0 bases and J 8 bases, leaving 13 bases between the germline ends. This CDR3 region has 15 residues. The germline V gene has CDR1 SGHAT and CDR2 FQNNGV. The CDR3, as DNA: TGTGCCAGCAGCTTAGATGCAGTGGTTCGGGAAAAACTGTTTTTT. Its protein product is CASSLDAVVREKLFF.

This clonotype was found many times. V and J are TRBV7-2 and TRBJ2-3; no clear D gene. The V gene's germline CDR1 is SGHTA and CDR2 FQGNSA. V lost 5 bases, J lost 4 bases, and 10 bases lay in between. CDR3 length: 13 amino acids. The CDR3 region is CASSQYHPDTQYF. For the CDR3, the DNA is TGTGCCAGCAGCCAATACCATCCAGATACGCAGTATTTT.

The table lists this clonotype with many counts. The chain uses TRBV6-5 and TRBJ2-1, with D possibly matching TRBD2 (5 bases). The CDR3 length is 14 residues. V lost 2 bases and J lost 9, with 14 bases in between. Per the germline V gene, CDR1 is MNHEY and CDR2 is SVGAGI. CDR3 amino acids: CASSYGLASSEQFF. The CDR3 region has the DNA TGTGCCAGCAGTTACGGTCTAGCATCCAGTGAGCAGTTCTTC.

This clonotype was observed a few times. The chain recombines TRBV7-2 with TRBJ2-4; D not certain. With 6 bases removed from V and 5 bases from J, the gap between germline ends came to 14 bases. This CDR3 is built from 14 residues. The germline CDR1 and CDR2 sequences are SGHTA and FQGNSA. As DNA, the CDR3 is TGTGCCAGCAGTCCCCGAGGCCCCGAAAACATTCAGTACTTC. Amino acid sequence: CASSPRGPENIQYF.

The genes are TRBV2 and TRBJ2-7; TRBD1 aligns across 10 bases. The CDR3 covers 16 residues. The trim removed 0 bases at V and 3 bases at J, leaving 5 bases unmatched. Germline CDR1 reads SNHLY; CDR2 reads FYNNEI. CDR3 loop: CASSEAGTGELYEQYF. DNA for the CDR3: TGTGCCAGCAGTGAAGCCGGGACAGGGGAACTCTACGAGCAGTACTTC. The full variable domain, its missing parts supplied by reference TRBV2 and TRBJ2-7, is EPEVTQTPSHQVTQMGQEVILRCVPISNHLYFYWYRQILGQKVEFLVSFYNNEISEKSEIFDDQFSVERPDGSNFTLKIRSTKLEDSAMYFCASSEAGTGELYEQYFGPGTRLTVT.

This clonotype was observed at least ten times. The chain combines TRBV4-1 with TRBJ2-7, with D perhaps TRBD2 (5 bases). The CDR3 is 15 residues long. Trimming shortened V by 0 bases and J by 2 bases, and 11 bases separated the two germline ends. The germline CDR1 and CDR2 sequences are MGHRA and YSYEKL. The CDR3 loop is CASSQDGMSPYEQYF. In DNA form, the CDR3 reads TGCGCCAGCAGCCAAGACGGGATGTCCCCCTACGAGCAGTACTTC.

This chain connects TRBV4-3 to TRBJ1-2, with unresolved D. With 1 base removed from V and 7 bases from J, the gap between germline ends came to 10 bases. Germline V gives CDR1 LGHNA, CDR2 YSLEER. This CDR3 has 13 residues. This CDR3 reads CASSQGPGTGYTF. CDR3 coding DNA: TGCGCCAGCAGCCAAGGGCCAGGCACTGGCTACACCTTC.

The sample holds many counts of this clonotype. The chain has TRBV12-3 or TRBV12-4 and TRBJ2-7; TRBD2 aligns across 15 bases. V dropped 7 bases and J dropped 4; count of bases not matched to a gene: 8. The CDR3 is made up of 16 amino acids. The CDR3 is CASTGLAGGPGYEQYF. CDR3 bases: TGTGCCAGCACCGGACTAGCGGGAGGGCCCGGGTACGAGCAGTACTTC.

This clonotype has a handful of counts. The chain carries TRBV5-5 and TRBJ1-4; weak D call: TRBD1 (6 bases). The germline V gene encodes CDR1 SGHKS and CDR2 YYEKEE (reference sequence). The CDR3 sequence is 15 residues long. With 4 bases removed from V and 3 bases from J, the gap between germline ends came to 13 bases. The CDR3 spells CASSPDRRANEKLFF. The CDR3 DNA sequence: TGTGCCAGCAGCCCCGACAGGCGGGCTAATGAAAAACTGTTTTTT.

The chain uses TRBV7-6 and TRBJ2-3, with D perhaps TRBD2 (5 bases). This CDR3 has 19 residues. CDR1 is SGHVS, CDR2 FNYEAQ, per germline. The ends were cut back, 5 bases at V and 3 bases at J, with 27 bases in the middle. The CDR3 spells CASSPILRRVSPETDTQYF. The CDR3 DNA reads as TGTGCCAGCAGCCCTATTCTTAGGCGGGTCTCCCCGGAGACAGATACGCAGTATTTT.

This chain connects TRBV20-1 to TRBJ2-3, with TRBD2 as a possible D gene (5 bases). The CDR3 contains 15 residues. In germline, CDR1 is DFQATT, CDR2 SNEGSKA (reference sequence). Trimming cost V 6 bases and J 2 bases, with 18 bases left between them. The CDR3 coding sequence is TGCAGTGCCGCAAAGGTGGGAGACCCCACAGATACGCAGTATTTT. Residues: CSAAKVGDPTDTQYF.

The chain couples TRBV2 to TRBJ1-5; no firm D call. Germline V CDR1 and CDR2: SNHLY, FYNNEI. CDR3 length: 18 residues. V was shortened by 4 bases and J by 0 bases, with 19 bases between the two germline ends. CDR3 in amino acids: CASSVSSGQARSNQPQHF. Here the CDR3 DNA reads TGTGCCAGCAGTGTTTCGTCGGGCCAGGCTCGTAGCAATCAGCCCCAGCATTTT.

This clonotype has more than one count but fewer than ten. The CDR3 here is CASSLDRGVTQYF. The DNA of the CDR3 is TGTGCCAGCAGTTTGGACAGGGGAGTTACGCAGTATTTT. The rearrangement links TRBV6-2 or TRBV6-3 to TRBJ2-3; 9 bases line up with TRBD1. The CDR3 is made up of 13 amino acids. Germline trimming cut 4 bases from V and 8 bases from J; bases unmatched to any gene: 4. Germline lookup yields CDR1 MNHEY and CDR2 SVGEGT.

This clonotype was recorded a few times. This CDR3 reads CASGEAYQETQYF. In DNA, the CDR3 is TGTGCCAGCGGAGAGGCGTACCAAGAGACCCAGTACTTC. J is TRBJ2-5 and V is TRBV28; D gene ambiguous. Germline V lookup: CDR1 MDHEN, CDR2 SYDVKM. Trimming cost V 8 bases and J 0 bases, with 10 bases left between them. CDR3 size: 13 residues.

The J gene is TRBJ2-1, the V gene TRBV29-1, with 8 bases aligning to TRBD2. CDR3 length: 13 amino acids. Looked up from germline, CDR1 is SQVTM and CDR2 is ANQGSEA. V was clipped by 2 bases and J by 9 bases; unmatched bases: 6. The CDR3 loop reads CSVESAGGVEQFF. In DNA form, the CDR3 reads TGCAGCGTTGAAAGCGCGGGAGGAGTTGAGCAGTTCTTC.

There are many counts of this clonotype. The J gene is TRBJ1-5, the V gene TRBV19, with a possible D match to TRBD1 (5 bases). Germline V gene sequence: CDR1 LNHDA, CDR2 SQIVND (reference sequence). Trimming removed 3 bases at V and 1 base at J, with 7 bases between. CDR3 length equals 14 residues. CDR3 DNA: TGTGCCAGTAGTATTGGGGGAAGCAATCAGCCCCAGCATTTT. Protein sequence: CASSIGGSNQPQHF.

V usage is TRBV2 and J usage is TRBJ2-3; D may be TRBD1 or TRBD2 (5 bases each). Germline CDR1 is SNHLY and CDR2 is FYNNEI. The CDR3 covers 15 residues. The V end was cut by 4 bases, the J end by 0 bases, with 11 bases between. CDR3 sequence reads: CASSAVGGSTDTQYF. The CDR3 nucleotides are TGTGCCAGCAGTGCGGTTGGGGGAAGCACAGATACGCAGTATTTT.